One sample yielded the 18 T cell receptor beta chains listed below, sequenced in a study of cytomegalovirus exposure and HLA in healthy donors. PCR used 60 Vbeta primers and 13 Jbeta primers. Profiling relied on immunoSEQ multiplex PCR, and the TCRdb table lists in-frame clones only, not all of them. Here the sample spans 150,000 to 200,000 clones, about 88% being singletons. Sequenced input: PBMCs. The origin of the receptors is a girl in the first two years of life in good health and CMV-seronegative.

V is TRBV27 and J is TRBJ1-1, with TRBD1 as a possible D gene (5 bases). The germline gives CDR1 MNHEY, CDR2 SMNVEV (reference sequence). V dropped 2 bases and J dropped 4 bases, with 11 bases sitting between them. This CDR3 is 14 amino acids long. DNA for the CDR3: TGTGCCAGCAGTTTACAGGGAAGTCGCACTGAAGCTTTCTTT. Its protein product is CASSLQGSRTEAFF.

The chain uses TRBV10-3 and TRBJ2-7; 12 bases match TRBD2. This CDR3 has 17 amino acids. The V gene's germline CDR1 is ENHRY and CDR2 SYGVKD. V shed 6 bases and J 4 bases; nucleotides not matched to a gene: 13. The CDR3 spells CAISPGLAGGAQYEQYF. The CDR3 region has the DNA TGTGCCATCAGCCCGGGACTAGCGGGTGGAGCCCAATACGAGCAGTACTTC.

The V call is TRBV7-9, the J call TRBJ2-1; possibly TRBD1 for D (5 bases). Deletions cut 3 bases from V and 5 bases from J, with 8 bases between. Germline assignment: CDR1 SEHNR and CDR2 FQNEAQ (reference sequence). The CDR3 runs 13 residues. The CDR3 sequence is CASSLLGDNEQFF. CDR3 sequence (DNA): TGTGCCAGCAGCTTGCTAGGGGACAATGAGCAGTTCTTC. The variable domain in full, with the rest retrieved from reference TRBV7-9 and TRBJ2-1, is DTGVSQNPRHKITKRGQNVTFRCDPISEHNRLYWYRQTLGQGPEFLTYFQNEAQLEKSRLLSDRFSAERPKGSFSTLEIQRTEQGDSAMYLCASSLLGDNEQFFGPGTRLTVL.

The chain has TRBV9 and TRBJ2-1; 12 bases map to TRBD2. CDR3 length: 17 residues. J lost 10 bases, V lost 4 bases, and 15 bases had no gene match. Looked up from germline, CDR1 is SGDLS and CDR2 is YYNGEE. CDR3 coding DNA: TGTGCCAGCAGCTTAGACTTGACTAGCGGGGGACGAGGGGAGCAGTTCTTC. It translates to CASSLDLTSGGRGEQFF.

J is TRBJ1-2 and V is TRBV27; tentatively, D is TRBD1 (6 bases). V was shortened by 1 base and J by 4 bases, with 16 bases between the two germline ends. Germline V gene sequence: CDR1 MNHEY, CDR2 SMNVEV (reference sequence). CDR3 length: 16 amino acids. The CDR3: CASSLYAPRGAYGYTF. The CDR3 nucleotides read TGTGCCAGCAGTTTATACGCTCCCAGGGGCGCCTATGGCTACACCTTC.

V and J are TRBV7-9 and TRBJ2-7; TRBD1 might be the D (5 bases). CDR1 SEHNR and CDR2 FQNEAQ come from the germline V gene (reference sequence). The CDR3 consists of 15 residues. V lost 5 bases and J lost 6, with 20 bases in between. CDR3 in amino acids: CASSPPRALGGEQYF. Written as DNA, the CDR3 is TGTGCCAGCAGCCCTCCCAGGGCCCTGGGCGGCGAGCAGTACTTC.

This CDR3 is CASSYSTEVETQYF. CDR3 sequence (DNA): TGCGCCAGCAGCTACTCGACTGAAGTGGAGACCCAGTACTTC. The gene calls are TRBV5-1 and TRBJ2-5; no definite D call. This CDR3 has 14 amino acids. Germline CDR1 SGHRS, CDR2 YFSETQ. V was clipped by 3 bases and J by 5 bases, with 14 bases between them.

The chain carries TRBV5-1 and TRBJ1-1; weak D call: TRBD1 (5 bases). Looked up from germline, CDR1 is SGHRS and CDR2 is YFSETQ. The CDR3 covers 16 residues. V was clipped by 0 bases and J by 3 bases, with 15 bases between them. The CDR3 DNA reads as TGCGCCAGCAGCTTGGCCGGTCGGTCGGGGGACACTGAAGCTTTCTTT. Protein: CASSLAGRSGDTEAFF.

The J gene is TRBJ2-7, the V gene TRBV6-1, with D possibly TRBD1 on 6 matching bases. V shed 7 bases and J shed 4 bases, with 11 bases lying between them. Germline V gene lookup returns CDR1 MNHNS and CDR2 SASEGT. The CDR3 has 12 amino acids. CDR3: CASIVDSYEQYF. CDR3 DNA sequence: TGTGCCAGCATTGTGGACAGTTACGAGCAGTACTTC.

The J gene is TRBJ2-5, the V gene TRBV5-1, with 10 bases fitting TRBD1. Germline V gives CDR1 SGHRS, CDR2 YFSETQ. This CDR3 is built from 15 residues. The V and J ends lost 6 bases and 4 bases, in that order; junction bases with no gene match: 9. In DNA form, the CDR3 reads TGCGCCAGCAACACCGGGACAGGGGCTGGAGAGACCCAGTACTTC. Amino acid sequence: CASNTGTGAGETQYF.

J is TRBJ2-3 and V is TRBV28; D uncertain. This CDR3 spans 11 amino acids. The V end was cut by 5 bases, the J end by 6 bases, with 6 bases between. From germline, CDR1 is MDHEN and CDR2 SYDVKM. In DNA form, the CDR3 reads TGTGCCAGCAGTGCCACTGATACGCAGTATTTT. This encodes CASSATDTQYF.

CDR3 protein: CASSLNMFFSQYF. The CDR3 DNA reads as TGTGCCAGCAGCTTAAATATGTTCTTTTCGCAGTATTTT. This chain connects TRBV7-2 to TRBJ2-3; the D is unclear. Germline V gene sequence: CDR1 SGHTA, CDR2 FQGNSA. The V gene lost 2 bases and the J gene lost 10 bases, with 13 bases spanning the gap. The CDR3 has 13 amino acids. Together with reference TRBV7-2 and TRBJ2-3, the CDR3 gives the full variable domain: GAGVSQSPSNKVTEKGKDVELRCDPISGHTALYWYRQSLGQGLEFLIYFQGNSAPDKSGLPSDRFSAERTGGSVSTLTIQRTQQEDSAVYLCASSLNMFFSQYFGPGTRLTVL.

The V gene is TRBV4-2, the J gene TRBJ2-1; possibly TRBD2 for D (6 bases). V shed 4 bases and J shed 2 bases, with 9 bases lying between them. This CDR3 has 14 residues. Per the germline V gene, CDR1 is LGHNA and CDR2 is YNFKEQ. Here the CDR3 DNA reads TGTGCCAGCAGCCCCGGACTAACCTACAATGAGCAGTTCTTC. This translates into CASSPGLTYNEQFF.

This chain joins TRBV2 and TRBJ2-7; the match to TRBD1 covers 8 bases. The V gene end was trimmed by 4 bases and the J gene end by 4 bases; junction bases not matched to a gene: 6. Germline values: CDR1 SNHLY, CDR2 FYNNEI. The CDR3 totals 14 residues. The CDR3 nucleotides read TGTGCCAGCAGTGGGCGGACAGGGACATACGAGCAGTACTTC. Encoded protein: CASSGRTGTYEQYF.

For the CDR3, the DNA is TGTGCCAGCAGTCATAGCACGTACGGAGATAGTGAAAAACTGTTTTTT. This codes for CASSHSTYGDSEKLFF. This chain connects TRBV14 to TRBJ1-4; D uncertain. Germline CDR1 and CDR2: SGHDN and FVKESK. CDR3 length: 16 amino acids. V lost 6 bases, J lost 7 bases, and 21 bases lay in between.

In this sample, this clone turned up once. The chain carries TRBV4-1 and TRBJ2-1; no reliable D call. This CDR3 region has 18 residues. V shed 2 bases and J shed 3 bases, with 20 bases lying between them. CDR1 is MGHRA, CDR2 YSYEKL, per germline. The DNA of the CDR3 is TGCGCCAGCAGCCAACCTTCGCCCGGGTTTGACGACTACAATGAGCAGTTCTTC. Amino acids: CASSQPSPGFDDYNEQFF.

CDR3 loop: CASSQAAGGFYEQYF. The CDR3 nucleotides read TGCGCCAGCAGCCAAGCTGCGGGGGGATTCTACGAGCAGTACTTC. The rearrangement links TRBV4-1 to TRBJ2-7; 8 nucleotides agree with TRBD2. This CDR3 has 15 residues. From germline, CDR1 is MGHRA and CDR2 YSYEKL. J was trimmed by 3 bases and V by 1 base; bases with no gene match: 5.

The rearrangement uses TRBV5-1 and TRBJ1-4; the match to TRBD1 covers 8 bases. V dropped 4 bases and J dropped 4; count of bases not matched to a gene: 9. This CDR3 spans 16 amino acids. The germline CDR1 and CDR2 sequences are SGHRS and YFSETQ. This chain's CDR3 is CASSPRTGGFNEKLFF. The DNA for the CDR3 is TGCGCCAGCAGCCCGCGAACAGGGGGGTTTAATGAAAAACTGTTTTTT.